A single sample is the source of the 10 T cell receptor beta chains below, sequenced in a study of T cell repertoires in cytomegalovirus infection. MiXCR, run by TCRdb on the reads, gives a single entry per CDR3 protein. The table includes 350,000 to 450,000 distinct CDR3 sequences, over 15% detected once. Input material: PBMCs. The receptors were gathered from a human donor in good health (CMV status not recorded). Some clones in this sample may be carry-over from other donors' samples.

This clonotype has only a few counts. The chain joins TRBV12-5 to TRBJ1-1; TRBD1 might be the D (5 bases). Trimming took 8 bases from V and 7 from J, leaving 14 bases between them. This CDR3 spans 12 amino acids. The V gene's germline CDR1 is LGHNT and CDR2 FRNRAP. The CDR3 sequence: CASWTRGGEAFF. CDR3 DNA: TGTGCTAGTTGGACGAGGGGCGGTGAAGCTTTCTTT. Based on the CDR3 plus reference TRBV12-5 and TRBJ1-1, the full variable domain is DARVTQTPRHKVTEMGQEVTMRCQPILGHNTVFWYRQTMMQGLELLAYFRNRAPLDDSGMPKDRFSAEMPDATLATLKIQPSEPRDSAVYFCASWTRGGEAFFGQGTRLTVV.

This clonotype came up a few times. In DNA, the CDR3 is TGCAGCGTTTTCGCCTCCCGGCGGGATACGCAGTATTTT. It yields the protein CSVFASRRDTQYF. The chain employs TRBV29-1 and TRBJ2-3; D remains unclear. Germline assignment: CDR1 SQVTM and CDR2 ANQGSEA. This CDR3 contains 13 residues. V lost 5 bases, J lost 6 bases, and 15 bases lay in between.

This clonotype was seen a few times. The V call is TRBV23-1, the J call TRBJ2-7; 10 bases align to TRBD1. TRBV23-1 is classed as an ORF, of uncertain function. The CDR3 runs to 15 residues. Losses at the gene ends were 8 bases for V and 3 bases for J; bases not matched to a gene: 10. The CDR3 region has the DNA TGCGCCAGCTTCGACCGGGACAGGGGAGACTACGAGCAGTACTTC. It encodes CASFDRDRGDYEQYF.

The chain uses TRBV4-2 and TRBJ2-5; 8 nucleotides match TRBD2. J gave up 1 base and V 0 bases, and 7 bases lay outside the gene matches. The CDR3 runs to 17 residues. Germline assignment: CDR1 LGHNA and CDR2 YNFKEQ. CDR3 sequence reads: CASSQDFGGGFQETQYF. Here the CDR3 DNA reads TGTGCCAGCAGCCAAGATTTCGGGGGGGGATTCCAAGAGACCCAGTACTTC.

The V call is TRBV7-2, the J call TRBJ1-1; 8 nucleotides agree with TRBD1. The junction had 7 bases not matched to a gene; V was cut back by 5 bases and J by 5 bases. Germline CDR1 reads SGHTA; CDR2 reads FQGNSA. This CDR3 has 14 amino acids. The CDR3 DNA reads TGTGCCAGCAGCCTCAGGGGGCGCCGGACTGAAGCTTTCTTT. This encodes CASSLRGRRTEAFF.

This clonotype has only a few counts. V gene TRBV11-2 combines with J gene TRBJ1-3; no definite D call. V lost 4 bases, J lost 0 bases, and 13 bases lay in between. The germline CDR1 and CDR2 sequences are SGHAT and FQNNGV. The CDR3 contains 16 residues. DNA of the CDR3: TGTGCCAGCAGCTACCTAGACCGCTACTCTGGAAACACCATATATTTT. Protein sequence: CASSYLDRYSGNTIYF.

This chain links TRBV24-1 with TRBJ1-5, with a weak D call TRBD1 (5 bases). The V end was cut by 7 bases, the J end by 2 bases, with 8 bases between. The CDR3 runs 13 residues. Germline-derived CDR1 and CDR2 are KGHDR and SFDVKD. The CDR3: CATSVGGNQPQHF. In nucleotides, the CDR3 is TGTGCCACCAGCGTAGGGGGCAATCAGCCCCAGCATTTT.

V and J are TRBV7-8 and TRBJ1-3; D unclear. CDR1 is SGHVS and CDR2 is FQNEAQ in the germline V gene. V lost 7 bases to trimming and J lost 0 bases, with 13 bases between them. The CDR3 totals 15 residues. For the CDR3, the DNA is TGTGCCAGCACCCGGGGTCTGAACTCTGGAAACACCATATATTTT. It yields the protein CASTRGLNSGNTIYF.

J is TRBJ2-2 and V is TRBV2; D is possibly TRBD2 (6 bases). Germline loops: CDR1 SNHLY, CDR2 FYNNEI. Deletions cut 8 bases from V and 7 bases from J, with 11 bases between. This CDR3 has 12 amino acids. CDR3 in DNA: TGTGCCAGCGGGAGGACGATCGGGGAGCTGTTTTTT. Its protein product is CASGRTIGELFF.

This clonotype occurred a few times. The chain has TRBV28 and TRBJ1-6; 10 nucleotides align to TRBD1. This CDR3 region has 16 residues. V trimming: 5 bases; J trimming: 5 bases; junction bases outside the gene matches: 6. The V gene's germline CDR1 is MDHEN and CDR2 SYDVKM. The CDR3 DNA reads as TGTGCCAGCAGTGGTCCCGGGACAGGGGATAATTCACCCCTCCACTTT. It specifies CASSGPGTGDNSPLHF.